This T cell receptor beta chain was found in a study of T-cell reconstitution after alpha-beta-depleted transplantation in children. Notes on this clonotype: The antigen is unknown.

The library targeted TCRbeta and was prepared with unique molecular identifiers. TCRdb processed the PCR reads anew with MiXCR; each CDR3 protein has one entry. The data contain about 130,000 distinct CDR3 sequences, 9.7% of them singletons. This CDR3 region has 15 residues. Germline CDR1 reads SGHRS; CDR2 reads YFSETQ. Trimming took off 3 bases at V and 7 bases at J, with 16 bases between the two ends. Study-level results: Alpha-beta T cells about two months after transplant reportedly derived from several hundred expanded graft clones. Some patients' high day-60 TCRbeta diversity was traced to surviving recipient T cells and thymic progenitors.

This chain links TRBV5-1 with TRBJ1-4; unclear D gene. This TCR came from a girl in the first two years of life who had a stem cell transplant for combined immunodeficiency, so the T cells may come from the graft donor. This specimen consisted of PBMCs, mostly from graft donor cells, obtained 180 days after TCRalphabeta/CD19-depleted stem cell transplant. CDR3 bases: TGCGCCAGCAGCTCCAAGCGAAACTGGGGTGAAAAACTGTTTTTT. Protein: CASSSKRNWGEKLFF.